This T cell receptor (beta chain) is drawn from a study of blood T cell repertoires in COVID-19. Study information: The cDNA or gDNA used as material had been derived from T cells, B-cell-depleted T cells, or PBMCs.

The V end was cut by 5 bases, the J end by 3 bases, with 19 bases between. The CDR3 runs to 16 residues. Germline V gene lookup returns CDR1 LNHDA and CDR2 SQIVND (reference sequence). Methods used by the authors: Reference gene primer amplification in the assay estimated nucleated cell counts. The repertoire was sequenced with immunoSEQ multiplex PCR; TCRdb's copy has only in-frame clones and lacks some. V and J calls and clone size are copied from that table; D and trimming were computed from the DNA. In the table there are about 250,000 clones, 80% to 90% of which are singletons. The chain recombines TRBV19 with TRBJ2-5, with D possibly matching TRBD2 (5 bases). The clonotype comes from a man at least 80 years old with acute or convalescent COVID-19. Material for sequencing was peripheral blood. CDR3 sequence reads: CASSPWVGNLKETQYF. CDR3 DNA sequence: TGTGCCAGTAGTCCCTGGGTCGGGAACCTGAAAGAGACCCAGTACTTC. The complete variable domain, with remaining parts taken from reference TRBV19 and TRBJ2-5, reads DGGITQSPKYLFRKEGQNVTLSCEQNLNHDAMYWYRQDPGQGLRLIYYSQIVNDFQKGDIAEGYSVSREKKESFPLTVTSAQKNPTAFYLCASSPWVGNLKETQYFGPGTRLLVL.